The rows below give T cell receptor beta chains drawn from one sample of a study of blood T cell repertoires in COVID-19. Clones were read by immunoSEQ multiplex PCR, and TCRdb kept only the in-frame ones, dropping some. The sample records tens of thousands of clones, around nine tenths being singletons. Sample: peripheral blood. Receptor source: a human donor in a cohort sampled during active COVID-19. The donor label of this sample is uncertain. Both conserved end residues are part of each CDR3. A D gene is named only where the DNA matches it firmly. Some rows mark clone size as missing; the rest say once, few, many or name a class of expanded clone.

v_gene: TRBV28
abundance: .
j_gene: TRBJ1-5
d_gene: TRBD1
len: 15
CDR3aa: CASRRQGKGNQPQHF
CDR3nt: TGTGCCAGCAGAAGACAGGGTAAGGGCAATCAGCCCCAGCATTTT

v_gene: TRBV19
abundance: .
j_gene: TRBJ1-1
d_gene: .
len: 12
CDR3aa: CATYSKNTEAFF
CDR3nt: TGTGCCACCTATTCTAAGAACACTGAAGCTTTCTTT

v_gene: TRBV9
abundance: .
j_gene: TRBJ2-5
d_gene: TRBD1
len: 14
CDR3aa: CASSPGQGRETQYF
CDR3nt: TGTGCCAGCAGCCCGGGACAGGGACGGGAGACCCAGTACTTC

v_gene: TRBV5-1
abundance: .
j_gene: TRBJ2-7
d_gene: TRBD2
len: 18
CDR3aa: CASSLNVAGRTRGFEQYF
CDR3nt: TGCGCCAGCAGCTTGAACGTAGCGGGAAGAACCCGAGGGTTCGAGCAGTACTTC

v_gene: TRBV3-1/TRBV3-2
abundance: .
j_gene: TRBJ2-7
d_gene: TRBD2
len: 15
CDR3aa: CASSRTSGRSYEQYF
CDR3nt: TGTGCCAGCAGCCGAACTAGCGGGAGGTCCTACGAGCAGTACTTC

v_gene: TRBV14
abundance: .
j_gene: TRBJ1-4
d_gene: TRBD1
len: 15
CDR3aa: CASSQEGGPGEKLFF
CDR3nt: TGTGCCAGCAGCCAAGAAGGGGGCCCCGGAGAAAAACTGTTTTTT

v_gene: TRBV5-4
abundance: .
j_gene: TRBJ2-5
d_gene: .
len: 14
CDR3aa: CASSPPGIQETQYF
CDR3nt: TGTGCCAGCAGCCCCCCCGGGATACAAGAGACCCAGTACTTC

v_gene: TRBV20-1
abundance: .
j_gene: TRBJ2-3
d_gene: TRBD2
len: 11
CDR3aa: CSARDAGEKYF
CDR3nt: TGCAGTGCTAGAGACGCGGGAGAGAAGTATTTT

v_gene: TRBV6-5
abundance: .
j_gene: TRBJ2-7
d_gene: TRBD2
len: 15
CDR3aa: CASSYSGLADYEQYF
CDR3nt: TGTGCCAGCAGTTACTCGGGACTAGCGGACTACGAGCAGTACTTC

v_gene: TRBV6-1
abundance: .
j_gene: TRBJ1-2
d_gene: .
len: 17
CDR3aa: CASSEYGGWERGYGYTF
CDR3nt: TGTGCCAGCAGTGAATACGGGGGATGGGAGCGGGGCTATGGCTACACCTTC

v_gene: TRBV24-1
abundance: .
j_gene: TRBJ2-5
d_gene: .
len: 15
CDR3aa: CATSSITSLQETQYF
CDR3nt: TGTGCCACCAGCTCTATCACTTCCCTCCAAGAGACCCAGTACTTC

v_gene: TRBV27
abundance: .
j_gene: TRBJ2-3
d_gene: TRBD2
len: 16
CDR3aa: CASSHIAGGPEDTQYF
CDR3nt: TGTGCCAGCAGTCACATAGCGGGAGGGCCTGAAGATACGCAGTATTTT

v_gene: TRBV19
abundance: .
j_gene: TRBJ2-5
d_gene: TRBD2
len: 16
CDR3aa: CASSINGGETAETQYF
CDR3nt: TGTGCCAGTAGTATAAATGGGGGGGAGACTGCAGAGACCCAGTACTTC

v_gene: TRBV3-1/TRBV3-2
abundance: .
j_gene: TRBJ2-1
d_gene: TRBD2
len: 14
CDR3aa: CASRANPGGNEQFF
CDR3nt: TGTGCCAGCCGGGCAAATCCGGGGGGGAATGAGCAGTTCTTC

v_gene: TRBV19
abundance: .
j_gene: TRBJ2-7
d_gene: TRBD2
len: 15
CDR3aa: CASSIDPAGGSAQYF
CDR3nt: TGTGCCAGTAGTATTGATCCGGCGGGAGGATCTGCGCAGTACTTC

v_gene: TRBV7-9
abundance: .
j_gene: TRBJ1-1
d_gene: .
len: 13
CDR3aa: CASSLAGVTEAFF
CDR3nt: TGTGCCAGCAGCTTAGCAGGGGTCACTGAAGCTTTCTTT

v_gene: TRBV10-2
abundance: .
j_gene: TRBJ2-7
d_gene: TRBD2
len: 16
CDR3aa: CASRDTSGRSSYEQYF
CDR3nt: TGCGCCAGCAGAGACACTAGCGGTAGGAGCTCCTACGAGCAGTACTTC

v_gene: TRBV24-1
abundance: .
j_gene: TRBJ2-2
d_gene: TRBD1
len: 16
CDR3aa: CATSDSAGGFTGELFF
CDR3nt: TGTGCCACCAGTGATTCTGCAGGGGGCTTCACCGGGGAGCTGTTTTTT

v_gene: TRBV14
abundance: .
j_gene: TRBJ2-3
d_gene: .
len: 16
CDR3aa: CASSQGLAQSTDTQYF
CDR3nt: TGTGCCAGCAGCCAAGGGCTAGCGCAAAGCACAGATACGCAGTATTTT

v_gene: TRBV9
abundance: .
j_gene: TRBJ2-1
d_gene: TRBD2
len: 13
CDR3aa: CASSVSGSNEQFF
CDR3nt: TGTGCCAGCAGCGTAAGCGGGAGCAATGAGCAGTTCTTC

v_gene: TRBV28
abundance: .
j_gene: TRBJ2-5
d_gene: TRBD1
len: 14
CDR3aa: CASSPGTGFETQYF
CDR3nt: TGTGCCAGCAGTCCCGGGACAGGGTTCGAGACCCAGTACTTC

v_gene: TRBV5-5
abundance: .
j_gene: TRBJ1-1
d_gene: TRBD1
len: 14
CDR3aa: CASSFLQGDTEAFF
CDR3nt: TGTGCCAGCAGCTTTTTACAGGGGGACACTGAAGCTTTCTTT

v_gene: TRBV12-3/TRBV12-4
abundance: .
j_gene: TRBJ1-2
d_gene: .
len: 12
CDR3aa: CASRSDSYGYTF
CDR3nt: TGTGCCAGCAGGTCAGACAGCTATGGCTACACCTTC

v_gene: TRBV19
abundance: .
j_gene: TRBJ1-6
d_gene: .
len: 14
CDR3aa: CASDTRSYNSPLHF
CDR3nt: TGTGCCAGTGACACGCGCTCCTATAATTCACCCCTCCACTTT

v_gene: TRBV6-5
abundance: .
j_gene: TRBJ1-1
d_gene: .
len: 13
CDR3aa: CASSYTRRTEAFF
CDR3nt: TGTGCCAGCAGTTACACCAGAAGAACTGAAGCTTTCTTT

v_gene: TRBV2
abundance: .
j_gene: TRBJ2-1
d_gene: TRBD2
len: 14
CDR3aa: CASTTSGRVGEQFF
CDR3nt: TGTGCCAGCACAACTAGCGGGAGGGTTGGTGAGCAGTTCTTC

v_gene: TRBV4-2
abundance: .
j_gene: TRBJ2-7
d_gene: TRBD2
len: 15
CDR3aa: CASSHEAGGDREQYF
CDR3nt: TGTGCCAGCAGCCACGAAGCGGGAGGCGATAGGGAGCAGTACTTC

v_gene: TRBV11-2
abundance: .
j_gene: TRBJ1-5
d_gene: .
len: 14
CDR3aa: CASSLGGSNQPQHF
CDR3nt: TGTGCCAGCAGCTTGGGGGGAAGCAATCAGCCCCAGCATTTT

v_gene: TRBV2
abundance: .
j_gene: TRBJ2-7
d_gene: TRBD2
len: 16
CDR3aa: CASSDLILAGTYEQYF
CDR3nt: TGTGCCAGCAGTGATTTAATTCTAGCGGGGACCTACGAGCAGTACTTC

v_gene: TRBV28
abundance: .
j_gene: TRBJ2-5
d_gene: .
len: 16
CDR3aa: CASSLGGGGASETQYF
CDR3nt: TGTGCCAGCAGTTTAGGGGGCGGGGGCGCGTCTGAGACCCAGTACTTC

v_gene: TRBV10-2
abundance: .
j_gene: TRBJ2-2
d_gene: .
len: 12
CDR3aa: CASRTRSGELFF
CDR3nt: TGCGCCAGCAGGACTAGGTCCGGGGAGCTGTTTTTT

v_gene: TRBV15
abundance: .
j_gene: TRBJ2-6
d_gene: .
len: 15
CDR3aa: CATSVELNGANVLTF
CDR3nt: TGTGCCACCAGCGTAGAGCTTAACGGGGCCAACGTCCTGACTTTC

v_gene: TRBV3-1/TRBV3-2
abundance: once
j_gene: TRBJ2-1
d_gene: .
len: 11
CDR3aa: CASSQDRLQFF
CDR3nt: TGTGCCAGCAGCCAAGATAGATTGCAGTTCTTC

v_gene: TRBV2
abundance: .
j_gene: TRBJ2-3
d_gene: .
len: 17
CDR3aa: CASSPRGSGLSGDTQYF
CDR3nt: TGTGCCAGCAGTCCTCGAGGGTCCGGGTTAAGCGGGGATACGCAGTATTTT

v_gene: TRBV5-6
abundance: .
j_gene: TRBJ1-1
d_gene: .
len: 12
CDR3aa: CASSLFKQEAFF
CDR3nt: TGTGCCAGCAGCTTGTTTAAACAGGAAGCTTTCTTT

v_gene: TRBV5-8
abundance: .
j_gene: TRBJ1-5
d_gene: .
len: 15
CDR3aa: CASSLGQASNQPQHF
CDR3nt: TGTGCCAGCAGCTTGGGACAGGCGAGCAATCAGCCCCAGCATTTT

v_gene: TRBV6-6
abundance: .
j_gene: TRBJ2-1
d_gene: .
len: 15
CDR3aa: CASRPNQQINGEQFF
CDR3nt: TGTGCCAGCAGACCCAACCAACAAATAAATGGTGAGCAGTTCTTC

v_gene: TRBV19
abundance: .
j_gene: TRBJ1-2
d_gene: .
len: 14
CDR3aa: CASSIEQGSYGYTF
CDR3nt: TGTGCCAGTAGTATAGAGCAGGGATCCTATGGCTACACCTTC

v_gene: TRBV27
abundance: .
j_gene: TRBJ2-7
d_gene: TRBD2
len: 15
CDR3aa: CASSFSRGLESEQYF
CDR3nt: TGTGCCAGCAGTTTCTCCAGGGGACTAGAATCCGAGCAGTACTTC

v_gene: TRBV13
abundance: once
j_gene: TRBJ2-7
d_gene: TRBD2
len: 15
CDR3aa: CASSLGRAGAYEQYF
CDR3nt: TGTGCCAGCAGCTTAGGAAGAGCGGGGGCCTACGAGCAGTACTTC

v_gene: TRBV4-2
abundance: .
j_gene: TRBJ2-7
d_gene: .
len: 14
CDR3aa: CASRSQVNSYEQYF
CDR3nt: TGTGCCAGCAGGTCCCAGGTTAATTCCTACGAGCAGTACTTC

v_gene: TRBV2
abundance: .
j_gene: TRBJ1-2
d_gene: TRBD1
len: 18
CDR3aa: CASRDRADRGLSVYGYTF
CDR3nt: TGTGCCAGCAGGGACCGGGCGGACAGGGGACTCTCTGTTTATGGCTACACCTTC

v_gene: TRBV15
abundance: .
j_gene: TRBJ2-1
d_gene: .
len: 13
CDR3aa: CATSRDSRGIGFF
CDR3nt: TGTGCCACCAGCAGAGATTCACGCGGGATAGGGTTCTTC

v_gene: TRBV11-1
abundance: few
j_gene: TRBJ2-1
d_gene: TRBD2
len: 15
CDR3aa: CASSLGTSGSYEQFF
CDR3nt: TGTGCCAGCAGCTTGGGGACTAGCGGGAGTTATGAGCAGTTCTTC

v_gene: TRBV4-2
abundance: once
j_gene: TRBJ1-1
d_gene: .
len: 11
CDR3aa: CASSRQGLAFF
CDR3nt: TGTGCCAGCAGCCGCCAGGGGCTGGCTTTCTTT

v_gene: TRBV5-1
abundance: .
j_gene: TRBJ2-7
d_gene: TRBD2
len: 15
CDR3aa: CASSPGLVETYEQYF
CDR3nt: TGCGCCAGCAGCCCGGGACTAGTAGAGACCTACGAGCAGTACTTC

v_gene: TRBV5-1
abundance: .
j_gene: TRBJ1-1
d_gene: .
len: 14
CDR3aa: CASSLSVGNTEAFF
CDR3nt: TGCGCCAGCAGCTTGTCTGTCGGGAACACTGAAGCTTTCTTT

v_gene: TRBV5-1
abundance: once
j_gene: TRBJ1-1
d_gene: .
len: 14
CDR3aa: CASSLSSGNTEAFF
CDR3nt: TGCGCCAGCAGCTTGAGTTCCGGGAACACTGAAGCTTTCTTT

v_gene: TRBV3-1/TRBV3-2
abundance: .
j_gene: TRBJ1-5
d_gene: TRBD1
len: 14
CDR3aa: CASSPGQGDQPQHF
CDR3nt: TGTGCCAGCAGCCCGGGACAGGGGGATCAGCCCCAGCATTTT

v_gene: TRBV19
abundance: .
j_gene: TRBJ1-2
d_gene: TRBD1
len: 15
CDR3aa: CASSQAGGRGYGYTF
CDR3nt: TGTGCCAGTAGCCAAGCAGGGGGGCGCGGCTATGGCTACACCTTC

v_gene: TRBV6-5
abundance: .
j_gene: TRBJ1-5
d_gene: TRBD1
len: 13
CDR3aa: CASNRDRNQPQHF
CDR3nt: TGTGCCAGCAACCGGGACAGGAATCAGCCCCAGCATTTT

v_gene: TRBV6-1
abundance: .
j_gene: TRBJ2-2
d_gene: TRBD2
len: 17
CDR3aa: CASSERLAGEGAGELFF
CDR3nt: TGTGCCAGCAGTGAACGTTTAGCGGGAGAGGGGGCCGGGGAGCTGTTTTTT

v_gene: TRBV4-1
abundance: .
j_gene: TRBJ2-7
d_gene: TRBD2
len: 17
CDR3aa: CASSQLRRTSGIYEQYF
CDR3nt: TGCGCCAGCAGCCAGCTCCGAAGGACTAGCGGGATCTACGAGCAGTACTTC

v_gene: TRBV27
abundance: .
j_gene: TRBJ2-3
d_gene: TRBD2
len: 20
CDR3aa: CASTGGILAGAVRSTDTQYF
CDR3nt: TGTGCCAGCACGGGGGGGATACTAGCGGGAGCCGTCAGAAGCACAGATACGCAGTATTTT

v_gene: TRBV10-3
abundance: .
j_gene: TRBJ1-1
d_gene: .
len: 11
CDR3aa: CAIGGDTEAFF
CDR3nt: TGTGCCATTGGAGGGGACACTGAAGCTTTCTTT

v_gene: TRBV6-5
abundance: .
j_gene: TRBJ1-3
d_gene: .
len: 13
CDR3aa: CASVKELGNTIYF
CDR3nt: TGTGCCAGTGTCAAAGAGTTGGGAAACACCATATATTTT

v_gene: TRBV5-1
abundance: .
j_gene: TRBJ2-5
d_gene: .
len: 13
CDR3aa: CASSLLGAETQYF
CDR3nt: TGCGCCAGCAGCTTGTTAGGGGCGGAGACCCAGTACTTC